This T cell receptor (beta chain) emerged from a study of blood T cell repertoires in COVID-19. Across the whole study: Italy, Spain and the United States were the sources of the convalescent and acute COVID-19 samples. In each case, the material was cDNA or gDNA derived from T cells, B-cell-depleted T cells, or PBMCs.

Methods used by the authors: Estimated nucleated cell counts came from reference gene primer amplification. The table came from immunoSEQ multiplex PCR; TCRdb's copy has only in-frame clones and leaves some out. The V and J calls and clone size are taken from that table; D and trimming were inferred from the DNA. Among 40,000 to 45,000 clones, roughly 88% were seen once, and the ten largest hold around 2.4%. Germline V lookup: CDR1 SGHVS, CDR2 FNYEAQ. The CDR3 is 13 residues long. The V gene lost 5 bases and the J gene lost 2 bases, with 9 bases spanning the gap. Sequences were obtained from peripheral blood. V is TRBV7-6 and J is TRBJ1-1, with D possibly matching TRBD1 (5 bases). This clonotype was sampled from a human donor in a cohort sampled during active COVID-19. CDR3: CASSPDSNTEAFF. In nucleotides, the CDR3 is TGTGCCAGCAGCCCCGACAGCAACACTGAAGCTTTCTTT.